One sample yielded the 20 T cell receptor beta chains listed below, sequenced in a study of patients and donors after allogeneic stem cell transplantation. TCRdb redid the calling of the RT-PCR reads with MiXCR, one entry per CDR3 protein. The table includes more than 850,000 distinct CDR3 sequences, roughly 18% detected once. Sample: blood, either unsorted or a sorted T cell fraction (not recorded which). The source of these receptors is a human donor who was either an allogeneic HSCT recipient or a stem cell or donor lymphocyte infusion donor (not recorded which). It is not recorded whose cells these are; they may come from a transplant donor.

This clonotype has ten or more counts. The V and J genes are TRBV27 and TRBJ2-5, with D hard to call. From germline, CDR1 is MNHEY and CDR2 SMNVEV (reference sequence). V lost 0 bases and J lost 1, with 9 bases in between. This CDR3 region has 15 residues. The CDR3 here is CASSLSGGPQETQYF. The DNA of the CDR3 is TGTGCCAGCAGTTTATCGGGTGGGCCCCAAGAGACCCAGTACTTC.

This rearrangement joins TRBV18 to TRBJ2-7, with 13 bases matching TRBD2. The J segment lost 3 bases and the V segment lost 3 bases, leaving 5 bases of the junction unmatched. The CDR3 has 16 amino acids. Germline-derived CDR1 and CDR2 are KGHSH and LQKENI. The CDR3 DNA follows: TGTGCCAGCTCACCTCCTTGGACTAGCGGGAGCTACGAGCAGTACTTC. Its translation is CASSPPWTSGSYEQYF.

The rearrangement links TRBV9 to TRBJ1-1; D is perhaps TRBD1 (5 bases). V was pared by 0 bases and J by 11 bases, with 14 bases between. The CDR3 has 13 residues. CDR1 and CDR2 (germline): SGDLS, YYNGEE. DNA of the CDR3: TGTGCCAGCAGCGTAGTGGGGGGGTTAGAGGCTTTCTTT. This codes for CASSVVGGLEAFF.

The chain uses TRBV7-9 and TRBJ2-7, with 7 bases that match TRBD1. V trimming: 9 bases; J trimming: 0 bases; junction bases outside the gene matches: 8. This CDR3 has 14 amino acids. The germline V gene encodes CDR1 SEHNR and CDR2 FQNEAQ (reference sequence). CDR3 bases: TGTGCCAGAAGCGTCCGGGACAGCTCCTACGAGCAGTACTTC. Amino acids: CARSVRDSSYEQYF. Supplemented by reference TRBV7-9 and TRBJ2-7, the full variable domain reads DTGVSQNPRHKITKRGQNVTFRCDPISEHNRLYWYRQTLGQGPEFLTYFQNEAQLEKSRLLSDRFSAERPKGSFSTLEIQRTEQGDSAMYLCARSVRDSSYEQYFGPGTRLTVT.

CDR3 loop: CASSFREGSEQYF. Written as DNA, the CDR3 is TGTGCCAGCAGTTTCAGGGAGGGGAGCGAGCAGTACTTC. The rearrangement links TRBV12-3 or TRBV12-4 to TRBJ2-7, with 7 bases fitting TRBD2. After removal of 3 bases from V and 6 bases from J, the junction contained 5 bases not matched to a gene. This CDR3 has 13 residues.

J is TRBJ2-5 and V is TRBV11-3, with D tentatively TRBD1 (5 bases). The CDR3 is made up of 14 amino acids. V was cut by 3 bases and J by 5 bases, with 13 bases left in between. The germline CDR1 and CDR2 sequences are SGHNT and YENEEA. In DNA, the CDR3 is TGTGCCAGCAGCTTCGACAGCCGGATGGAGACCCAGTACTTC. It translates to CASSFDSRMETQYF. The full variable domain, in which reference TRBV11-3 and TRBJ2-5 provide the parts outside the CDR3, is EAGVVQSPRYKIIEKKQPVAFWCNPISGHNTLYWYLQNLGQGPELLIRYENEEAVDDSQLPKDRFSAERLKGVDSTLKIQPAELGDSAVYLCASSFDSRMETQYFGPGTRLLVL.

V usage is TRBV5-1 and J usage is TRBJ1-4; 10 bases map to TRBD1. The CDR3 is 18 residues long. Trimming removed 7 bases from V and 0 bases from J; junction bases left unmatched: 12. CDR1 is SGHRS and CDR2 is YFSETQ in the germline V gene. The CDR3 spells CASFGGTGESATNEKLFF. In DNA, the CDR3 is TGCGCCAGCTTCGGAGGGACAGGGGAGTCTGCAACTAATGAAAAACTGTTTTTT. Full variable domain (rest looked up from reference TRBV5-1 and TRBJ1-4): KAGVTQTPRYLIKTRGQQVTLSCSPISGHRSVSWYQQTPGQGLQFLFEYFSETQRNKGNFPGRFSGRQFSNSRSEMNVSTLELGDSALYLCASFGGTGESATNEKLFFGSGTQLSVL.

The chain employs TRBV5-5 and TRBJ1-5; weak D call: TRBD1 (5 bases). With 7 bases removed from V and 0 bases from J, the gap between germline ends came to 11 bases. The CDR3 has 14 amino acids. CDR1 is SGHKS and CDR2 is YYEKEE in the germline V gene (reference sequence). As DNA, the CDR3 is TGTGCCAGCCAGCGGGACCATAGCAATCAGCCCCAGCATTTT. It specifies CASQRDHSNQPQHF.

The chain links TRBV20-1 to TRBJ2-1; D gene ambiguous. The CDR3 loop spans 16 amino acids. Per germline, CDR1 DFQATT and CDR2 SNEGSKA (reference sequence). The ends were cut back, 5 bases at V and 5 bases at J, with 22 bases in the middle. DNA for the CDR3: TGCAGTGCTTTCGAACCCAGCAACCTCTTCCACAATGAGCAGTTCTTC. As protein: CSAFEPSNLFHNEQFF.

The rearrangement uses TRBV10-3 and TRBJ2-7; 9 bases are a match to TRBD1. CDR3 size: 14 residues. Unmatched junction bases numbered 5, after V lost 6 bases and J lost 2 bases. Germline-derived CDR1 and CDR2 are ENHRY and SYGVKD. The CDR3 protein is CAIRPGQGTYEQYF. The DNA of the CDR3 is TGTGCCATCAGGCCGGGACAGGGCACCTACGAGCAGTACTTC.

This CDR3 reads CAWSVRTENSPLHF. The CDR3 nucleotides read TGTGCCTGGAGTGTGAGGACAGAAAATTCACCCCTCCACTTT. The gene calls are TRBV30 and TRBJ1-6; D possibly corresponds to TRBD1 (6 bases). Germline lookup yields CDR1 GTSNPN and CDR2 SVGIG (reference sequence). This CDR3 is built from 14 residues. Trimming pared 0 bases from V and 7 bases from J, leaving 10 bases between. Variable domain in full (rest from reference TRBV30 and TRBJ1-6): SQTIHQWPATLVQPVGSPLSLECTVEGTSNPNLYWYRQAAGRGLQLLFYSVGIGQISSEVPQNLSASRPQDRQFILSSKKLLLSDSGFYLCAWSVRTENSPLHFGNGTRLTVT.

The chain has TRBV5-6 and TRBJ1-3; 9 bases match TRBD1. The CDR3 length is 16 residues. Germline V gene data show CDR1 as SGHDT and CDR2 as YYEEEE. V shed 1 base and J 3 bases; nucleotides not matched to a gene: 5. CDR3 sequence reads: CASSLNRGRSGNTIYF. The CDR3 region has the DNA TGTGCCAGCAGCTTGAACAGGGGGCGAAGTGGAAACACCATATATTTT.

The rearrangement joins TRBV20-1 to TRBJ2-5, with D perhaps TRBD2 (6 bases). Germline CDR1 and CDR2: DFQATT and SNEGSKA (reference sequence). The CDR3 sequence is 13 residues long. V dropped 3 bases and J dropped 5 bases, with 13 bases sitting between them. The CDR3 loop is CSARRLARETQYF. CDR3 bases: TGCAGTGCTAGGCGTCTAGCGAGGGAGACCCAGTACTTC.

This clonotype was picked up a small number of times. This chain joins TRBV15 and TRBJ1-5; tentatively, D is TRBD1 (5 bases). This CDR3 has 14 amino acids. V lost 4 bases to trimming and J lost 3 bases, with 10 bases between them. Germline V gene lookup returns CDR1 LNHNV and CDR2 YYDKDF (reference sequence). The CDR3 protein is CATSKGTVNQPQHF. The CDR3 nucleotides are TGTGCCACCAGCAAGGGGACGGTCAATCAGCCCCAGCATTTT.

The sample holds a few counts of this clonotype. The chain couples TRBV7-2 to TRBJ2-5; D may be TRBD2 (6 bases). The CDR3 has 17 residues. CDR1 and CDR2 from the germline V gene are SGHTA and FQGNSA. The V gene lost 5 bases and the J gene lost 2 bases, with 21 bases spanning the gap. CDR3 residues: CASSGRGRRGLQETQYF. CDR3 in DNA: TGTGCCAGCAGCGGCCGCGGGCGGCGGGGCTTACAAGAGACCCAGTACTTC. Looking up the rest from reference TRBV7-2 and TRBJ2-5 gives the full variable domain: GAGVSQSPSNKVTEKGKDVELRCDPISGHTALYWYRQSLGQGLEFLIYFQGNSAPDKSGLPSDRFSAERTGGSVSTLTIQRTQQEDSAVYLCASSGRGRRGLQETQYFGPGTRLLVL.

V is TRBV27 and J is TRBJ2-7; 12 bases are shared with TRBD1. Trimming at V came to 3 bases and at J to 4 bases, leaving 7 bases not matched to a gene. The CDR3 has 16 residues. Per germline, CDR1 MNHEY and CDR2 SMNVEV (reference sequence). The DNA for the CDR3 is TGTGCCAGCAGTTTCGGCCGGGACAGGGGGCGATACGAGCAGTACTTC. Its protein product is CASSFGRDRGRYEQYF.

The chain links TRBV6-5 to TRBJ2-1, with D maybe TRBD1 (6 bases). CDR3 size: 14 residues. Trimming took 2 bases from V and 6 from J, leaving 11 bases between them. Per the germline V gene, CDR1 is MNHEY and CDR2 is SVGAGI. CDR3 coding DNA: TGTGCCAGCAGTTACCCCGGACAGACCAATGAGCAGTTCTTC. This encodes CASSYPGQTNEQFF.

This chain's CDR3 is CASTWTGSTDTQYF. CDR3 nucleotides: TGTGCCAGCACTTGGACAGGCAGCACAGATACGCAGTATTTT. The chain recombines TRBV28 with TRBJ2-3; 7 positions agree with TRBD1. Germline V gene sequence: CDR1 MDHEN, CDR2 SYDVKM. The CDR3 covers 14 residues. The J segment lost 0 bases and the V segment lost 7 bases, leaving 4 bases of the junction unmatched.

There are a few counts of this clonotype. The chain recombines TRBV19 with TRBJ1-5, with 7 bases fitting TRBD1. The V and J ends lost 3 bases and 0 bases, in that order; junction bases with no gene match: 2. This CDR3 contains 15 residues. CDR1 is LNHDA, CDR2 SQIVND, per germline (reference sequence). The chain's CDR3 is CASSIRGFSNQPQHF. For the CDR3, the DNA is TGTGCCAGTAGTATCAGGGGGTTTAGCAATCAGCCCCAGCATTTT.

This clonotype appeared many times. The V call is TRBV29-1, the J call TRBJ1-2; the match to TRBD1 covers 7 bases. Germline V gene lookup returns CDR1 SQVTM and CDR2 ANQGSEA. V was clipped by 1 base and J by 3 bases; unmatched bases: 2. The CDR3 runs to 13 residues. The CDR3 nucleotides read TGCAGCGTTGAAGGACAGGGATACTATGGCTACACCTTC. Residues: CSVEGQGYYGYTF.